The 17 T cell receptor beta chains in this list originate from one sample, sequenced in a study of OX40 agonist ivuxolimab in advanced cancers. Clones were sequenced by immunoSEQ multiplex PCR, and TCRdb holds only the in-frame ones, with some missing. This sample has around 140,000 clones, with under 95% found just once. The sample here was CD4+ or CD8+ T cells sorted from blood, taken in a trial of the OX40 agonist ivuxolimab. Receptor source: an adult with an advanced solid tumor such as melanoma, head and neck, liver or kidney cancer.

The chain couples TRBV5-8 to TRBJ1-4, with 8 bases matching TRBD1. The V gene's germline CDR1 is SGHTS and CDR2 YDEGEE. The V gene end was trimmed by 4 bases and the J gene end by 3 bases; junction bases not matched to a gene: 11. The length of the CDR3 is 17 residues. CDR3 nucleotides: TGTGCCAGCAGCCGGTGGACAGGGAGGAACCCTAATGAAAAACTGTTTTTT. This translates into CASSRWTGRNPNEKLFF. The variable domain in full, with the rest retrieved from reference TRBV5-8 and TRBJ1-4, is EAGVTQSPTHLIKTRGQQATLRCSPISGHTSVYWYQQALGLGLQFLLWYDEGEERNRGNFPPRFSGRQFPNYSSELNVNALELEDSALYLCASSRWTGRNPNEKLFFGSGTQLSVL.

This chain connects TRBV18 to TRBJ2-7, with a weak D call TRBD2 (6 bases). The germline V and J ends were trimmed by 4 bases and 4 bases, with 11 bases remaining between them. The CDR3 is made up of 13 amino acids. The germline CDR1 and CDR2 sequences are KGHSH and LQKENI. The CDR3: CASSRDLSYEQYF. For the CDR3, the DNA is TGTGCCAGCTCACGGGACTTAAGTTACGAGCAGTACTTC.

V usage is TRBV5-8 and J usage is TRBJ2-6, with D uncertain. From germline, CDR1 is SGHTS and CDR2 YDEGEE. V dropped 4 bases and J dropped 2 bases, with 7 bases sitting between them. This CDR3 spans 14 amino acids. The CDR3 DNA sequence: TGTGCCAGCAGCCCGACCCCTGGGGCCAACGTCCTGACTTTC. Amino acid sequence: CASSPTPGANVLTF. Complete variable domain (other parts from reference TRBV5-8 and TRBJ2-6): EAGVTQSPTHLIKTRGQQATLRCSPISGHTSVYWYQQALGLGLQFLLWYDEGEERNRGNFPPRFSGRQFPNYSSELNVNALELEDSALYLCASSPTPGANVLTFGAGSRLTVL.

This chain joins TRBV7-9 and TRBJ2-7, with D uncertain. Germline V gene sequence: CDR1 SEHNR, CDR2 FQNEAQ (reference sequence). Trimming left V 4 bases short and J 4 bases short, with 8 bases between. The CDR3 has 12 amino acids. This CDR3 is CASSSDFYEQYF. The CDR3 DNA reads TGTGCCAGCAGCTCGGATTTTTACGAGCAGTACTTC.

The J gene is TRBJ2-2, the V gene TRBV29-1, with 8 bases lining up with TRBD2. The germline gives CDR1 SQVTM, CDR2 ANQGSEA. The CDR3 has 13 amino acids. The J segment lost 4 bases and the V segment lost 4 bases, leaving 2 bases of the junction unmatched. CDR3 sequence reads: CSVGGTSTGELFF. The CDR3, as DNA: TGCAGCGTTGGGGGGACTAGCACCGGGGAGCTGTTTTTT.

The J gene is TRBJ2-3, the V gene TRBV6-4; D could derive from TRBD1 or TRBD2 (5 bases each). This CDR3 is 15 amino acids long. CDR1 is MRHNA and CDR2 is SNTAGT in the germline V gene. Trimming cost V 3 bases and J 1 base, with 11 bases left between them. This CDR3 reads CASSEPGTGTDTQYF. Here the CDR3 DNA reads TGTGCCAGCAGTGAGCCCGGGACGGGCACAGATACGCAGTATTTT.

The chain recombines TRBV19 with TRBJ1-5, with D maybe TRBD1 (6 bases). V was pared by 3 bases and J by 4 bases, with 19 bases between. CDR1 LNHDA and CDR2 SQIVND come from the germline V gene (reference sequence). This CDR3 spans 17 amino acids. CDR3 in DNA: TGTGCCAGTAGTATGGGTCAATGGGGGCTGGGGAATCAGCCCCAGCATTTT. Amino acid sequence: CASSMGQWGLGNQPQHF.

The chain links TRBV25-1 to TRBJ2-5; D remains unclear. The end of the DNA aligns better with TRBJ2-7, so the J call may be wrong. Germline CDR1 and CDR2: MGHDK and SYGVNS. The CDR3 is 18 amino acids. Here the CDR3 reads CASSELVGSSSLTYEQYF. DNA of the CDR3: TGTGCCAGCAGTGAATTGGTGGGCAGCTCATCGCTCACCTACGAGCAGTACTTC.

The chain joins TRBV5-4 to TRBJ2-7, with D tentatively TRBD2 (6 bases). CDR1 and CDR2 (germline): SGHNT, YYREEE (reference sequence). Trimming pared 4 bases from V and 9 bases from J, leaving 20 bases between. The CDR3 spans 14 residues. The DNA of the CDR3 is TGTGCCAGCAGCCCTACGGGTAACGACGGGAGGCAGTACTTC. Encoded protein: CASSPTGNDGRQYF. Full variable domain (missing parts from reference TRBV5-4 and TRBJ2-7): ETGVTQSPTHLIKTRGQQVTLRCSSQSGHNTVSWYQQALGQGPQFIFQYYREEENGRGNFPPRFSGLQFPNYSSELNVNALELDDSALYLCASSPTGNDGRQYFGPGTRLTVT.

The chain's CDR3 is CASSLSGTGSEPQHF. The CDR3 coding sequence is TGTGCCAGCAGCCTATCCGGGACAGGGTCGGAGCCCCAGCATTTT. The chain joins TRBV7-2 to TRBJ1-5, with 9 bases fitting TRBD1. Germline values: CDR1 SGHTA, CDR2 FQGNSA. The CDR3 consists of 15 residues. Trimming at V came to 5 bases and at J to 8 bases, leaving 10 bases not matched to a gene.

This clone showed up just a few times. The CDR3 nucleotides read TGTGCCAGCAAGGCGGGAGGCCCCGGAGTAGATACGCAGTATTTT. Encoded protein: CASKAGGPGVDTQYF. V and J are TRBV9 and TRBJ2-3; 8 bases align to TRBD2. Germline loops: CDR1 SGDLS, CDR2 YYNGEE. The ends lost 6 bases at V and 5 bases at J; junction bases unmatched: 11. The CDR3 is made up of 15 amino acids.

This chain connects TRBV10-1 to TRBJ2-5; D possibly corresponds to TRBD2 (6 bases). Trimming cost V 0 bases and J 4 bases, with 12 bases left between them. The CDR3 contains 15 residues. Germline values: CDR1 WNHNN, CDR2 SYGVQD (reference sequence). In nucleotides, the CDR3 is TGCGCCAGCAGTGAGTCGAAGGGACTGGTAGAGACCCAGTACTTC. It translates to CASSESKGLVETQYF.

This chain's CDR3 is CASSPDARRSPLHF. CDR3 sequence (DNA): TGTGCCAGCAGTCCCGACGCGCGCCGTTCACCCCTCCACTTT. The J gene is TRBJ1-6, the V gene TRBV6-1; no clear D. Germline CDR1 MNHNS, CDR2 SASEGT. The V gene lost 5 bases and the J gene lost 9 bases, with 14 bases spanning the gap. This CDR3 contains 14 residues.

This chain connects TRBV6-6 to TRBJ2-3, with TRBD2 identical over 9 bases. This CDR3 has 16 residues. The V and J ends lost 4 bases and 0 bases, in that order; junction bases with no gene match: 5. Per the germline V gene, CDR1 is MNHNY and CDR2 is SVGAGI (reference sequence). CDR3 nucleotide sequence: TGTGCCAGCAGTTTAGGACTAGCGATTAGCACAGATACGCAGTATTTT. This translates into CASSLGLAISTDTQYF.

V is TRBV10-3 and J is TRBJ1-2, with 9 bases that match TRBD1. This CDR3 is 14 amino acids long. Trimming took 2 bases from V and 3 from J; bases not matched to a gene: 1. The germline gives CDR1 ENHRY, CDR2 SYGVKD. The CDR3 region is CAISERDRDYGYTF. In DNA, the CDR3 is TGTGCCATCAGTGAGCGGGACAGGGACTATGGCTACACCTTC.

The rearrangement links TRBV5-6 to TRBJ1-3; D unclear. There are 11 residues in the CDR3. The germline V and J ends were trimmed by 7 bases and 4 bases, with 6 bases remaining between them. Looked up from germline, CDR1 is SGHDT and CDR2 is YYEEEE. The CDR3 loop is CASGRGNTIYF. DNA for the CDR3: TGTGCCAGCGGCCGGGGAAACACCATATATTTT.

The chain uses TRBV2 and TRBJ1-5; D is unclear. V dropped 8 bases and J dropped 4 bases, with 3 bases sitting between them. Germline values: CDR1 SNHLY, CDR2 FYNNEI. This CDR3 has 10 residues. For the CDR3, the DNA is TGTGCCAGCGGTAATCAGCCCCAGCATTTT. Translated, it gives CASGNQPQHF.